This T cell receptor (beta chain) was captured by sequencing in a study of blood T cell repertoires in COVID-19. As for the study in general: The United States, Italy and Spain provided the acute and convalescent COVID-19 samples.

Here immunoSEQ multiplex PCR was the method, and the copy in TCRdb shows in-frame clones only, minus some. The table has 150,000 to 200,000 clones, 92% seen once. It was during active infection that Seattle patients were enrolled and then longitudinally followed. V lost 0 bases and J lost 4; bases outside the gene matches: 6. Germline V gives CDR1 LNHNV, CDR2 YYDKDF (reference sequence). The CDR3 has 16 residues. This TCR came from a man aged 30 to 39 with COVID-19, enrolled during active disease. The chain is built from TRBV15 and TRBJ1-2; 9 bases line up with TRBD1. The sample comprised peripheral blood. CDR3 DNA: TGTGCCACCAGCAGAGATACAGGGGGCGCAGGCTATGGCTACACCTTC. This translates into CATSRDTGGAGYGYTF.